This TCR beta chain was obtained from a study of Ad26.COV2.S vaccination and SARS-CoV-2 variants (dated by TCRdb to the early 2020s). Background on the whole study: Vaccine-arm donors were drawn from COV1001, a multicentre, randomized, double-blind, placebo-controlled phase I-IIa trial of Ad26.COV2.S in healthy adults. Ad26.COV2.S was given intramuscularly at 5x10^10 or 1x10^11 viral particles, as a single shot or as two shots 56 days apart. TCRbeta repertoire sequencing served as the tool for gauging how specific and how broad the SARS-CoV-2-reactive T cell receptors were following Ad26.COV2.S vaccination. The TCR-sequenced set comprised approximately 30 samples: around 20 Ad26.COV2.S vaccine recipients, 5 placebo recipients and 8 SARS-CoV-2 convalescent individuals. Trial participants were randomized into five groups of five: low-dose or high-dose Ad26.COV2.S given once or twice, or placebo on both occasions. Investigators did not know the trial group allocation while performing experiments and assessing outcomes.

The sample's treatment or condition label, decoded: approximately 18 received Ad26.COV2.S at low or high dose, single or two shots; several received placebo; per-sample allocation not given. Repertoires of vaccine and placebo recipients were sequenced from samples taken on day 63 after the first injection. Between 29 July and 7 August 2020, Cohort 1b enrolled fewer than 30 adults aged 18-55 years at one site in Boston, USA. Ad26.COV2.S was a replication-incompetent adenovirus type 26 vector expressing a prefusion-stabilized SARS-CoV-2 spike protein from the original Wuhan strain. Comments on this clone: This receptor's antigen is unknown. Base qualities are not at hand, and no much larger clone is one base apart.

What the study reported, not specific to this receptor: The authors noted that the TCR breadth and depth analyses may have underestimated total T cell responses. Ad26.COV2.S recipients had higher spike-specific TCR breadth than placebo recipients (P = 0.0014). Comparable non-spike TCR breadth was observed between vaccine and placebo recipients, consistent with only spike being contained in the vaccine. The study lacked the statistical power to compare responses across vaccine doses or regimens. After vaccination, substantial breadth of spike-specific CD8+ and CD4+ T cell responses was reported.

The cysteine opens and the phenylalanine closes a CDR3 of 15 amino acids. The retained sequence is limited to the CDR3, 45 bases, with the frame set at the first base. The immunoSEQ Assay was the method used to sequence TCRbeta CDR3 regions. After extraction, genomic DNA underwent amplification by bias-controlled multiplex PCR, followed by high-throughput sequencing. The authors' analysis ran thus. To quantify the absolute abundance of every unique TCRbeta CDR3 region, sequences were collapsed and filtered. T cell fraction was estimated by normalization of TCRbeta template counts to usable DNA, with usable DNA being measured through amplification of reference genes present in all nucleated cells. Repertoire TCRs were annotated as SARS-CoV-2-specific when V gene, CDR3 amino acid sequence and J gene were exactly matched to a known reactive TCR set. The reference SARS-CoV-2 TCR set was obtained from MIRA and was filtered for enrichment in COVID-19-positive ImmuneCODE repertoires, whereby public or cross-reactive TCRs were removed. Using the MIRA antigens, annotated TCRs were further analysed by specific ORF or by position within an ORF. Breadth was defined as annotated unique rearrangements over total unique productive rearrangements; depth was the summed frequency of those rearrangements. Two-sided Wilcoxon rank-sum tests were applied when comparing TCR breadth between groups. The clones in this table, taken by TCRdb from immuneACCESS, are in-frame only. Not every clone is retained; where verified, under half of the shortfall comes from an unresolved V gene, and the cause of the rest is unknown. The D gene and trimming were derived from the DNA, and the V and J assignments and clone size from that table. This sample lists some 390,000 clones; approximately 90% were detected once. The top ten constitute around 1.8% of the sample.

This specimen consisted of peripheral blood, obtained in a trial of Ad26.COV2.S vaccine versus placebo. This sequence originates from a person between 18 and 65 years old who received the Ad26.COV2.S COVID-19 vaccine or a placebo. The rearrangement combines TRBV21-1 with TRBJ2-7; the D call TRBD2 from the table was never checked on the DNA. TRBV21-1 is a listed pseudogene. DNA sequence: TGTGCCAGCAGGTCTAGCGGGAGGGTTAACTACGAGCAGTACTTC. It codes for CASRSSGRVNYEQYF.